This T cell receptor (beta chain) originates from a study of B cell selection in AIRE deficiency. Sorting defined conventional CD4 T cells as CD4+CD127+. The trim removed 4 bases at V and 0 bases at J, leaving 6 bases unmatched. The CDR3 spans 19 residues. The V gene's germline CDR1 is SNHLY and CDR2 FYNNEI. Only in-frame clones appear in the TCRdb table, and some are missing; sequencing was by immunoSEQ multiplex PCR. The data show 23,000 or so clones, 95% seen once. Source material: CD4+CD127+ conventional T cells sorted from PBMCs. The chain recombines TRBV2 with TRBJ2-1, with 16 positions matching TRBD2. The source is a human donor in good health. CDR3 nucleotides: TGTGCCAGCAGTGGTCTGGGACTAGCGGGAGGGAGCTCCTACAATGAGCAGTTCTTC. Translating gives CASSGLGLAGGSSYNEQFF.